This T cell receptor beta chain was retrieved from a study of CD8 T cells in Susac syndrome. The CDR3 totals 15 residues. Germline CDR1 SGHAT, CDR2 FQDESV (reference sequence). Trimming stripped 3 bases from V and 10 bases from J, with 16 bases between. Recently defined diagnostic criteria for definite or probable disease were fulfilled by Susac syndrome patients. Random hexamers were used to reverse transcribe the RNA input (0.5 to 1 ug). The method of amplification for TCR beta CDR3 was immunoSEQ multiplex PCR, covering 54 Vbeta and 13 Jbeta. TCRdb re-called the immunoSEQ multiplex PCR reads through MiXCR, storing one row per CDR3 protein. The repertoire holds 150,000 to 200,000 distinct CDR3 sequences, with roughly 94% as singletons.

V is TRBV11-1 and J is TRBJ1-6; D is possibly TRBD1 (5 bases). Sequenced: CD4+ T cells from PBMCs. The TCR was taken from a human donor with Susac syndrome. The CDR3 sequence is CASSFFGAPESPLHF. In DNA form, the CDR3 reads TGTGCCAGCAGCTTCTTCGGGGCCCCGGAGTCACCCCTCCACTTT.